The clone carrying this T cell receptor beta chain was seen a handful of times. The antigen is unknown. Each sample yielded at least 5 micrograms of PBMC total RNA. The data are from a study of blood T cells in healthy people across ages. Study results and caveats: Strong correlation was found linking TCR beta diversity to naive T cell percentage.

This CDR3 has 12 residues. The germline V gene has CDR1 SGHVS and CDR2 FQNEAQ. A J-beta primer mix and a sample-barcoded 5' primer were used in a second PCR of about 6 to 12 cycles. Each CDR3 protein is one row after TCRdb ran MiXCR on the 5' RACE reads. This table holds about 510,000 distinct CDR3 sequences, over 25% found once. This same sample was also part of a study on T cells of mothers and their children.

This TCR was sampled from a boy aged 2 to 9 in good health. The chain carries TRBV7-8 and TRBJ2-5; D is ambiguous. The DNA end lines up better with TRBJ2-1; the J call may be wrong. Material for sequencing was blood. As DNA, the CDR3 is TGTGCCAGCAGCTTTAAAAACAATGAGCAGTTCTTC. It codes for CASSFKNNEQFF.